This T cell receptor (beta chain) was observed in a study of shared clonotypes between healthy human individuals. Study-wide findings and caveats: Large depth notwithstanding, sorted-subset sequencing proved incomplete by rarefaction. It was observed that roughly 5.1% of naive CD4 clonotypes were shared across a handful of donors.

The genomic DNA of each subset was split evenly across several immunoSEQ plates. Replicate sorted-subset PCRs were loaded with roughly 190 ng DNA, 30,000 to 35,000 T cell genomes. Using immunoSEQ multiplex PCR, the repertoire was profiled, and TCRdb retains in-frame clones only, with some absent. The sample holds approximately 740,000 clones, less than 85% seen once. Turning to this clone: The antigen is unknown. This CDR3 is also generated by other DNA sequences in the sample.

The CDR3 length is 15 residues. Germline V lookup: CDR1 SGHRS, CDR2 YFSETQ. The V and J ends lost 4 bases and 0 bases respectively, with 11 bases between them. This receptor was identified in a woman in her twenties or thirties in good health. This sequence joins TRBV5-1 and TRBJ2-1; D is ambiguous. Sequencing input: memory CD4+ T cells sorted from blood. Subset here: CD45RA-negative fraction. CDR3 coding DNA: TGCGCCAGCAGCCGCGACTCCGCCTCCTACAATGAGCAGTTCTTC. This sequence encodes CASSRDSASYNEQFF. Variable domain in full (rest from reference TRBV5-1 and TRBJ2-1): KAGVTQTPRYLIKTRGQQVTLSCSPISGHRSVSWYQQTPGQGLQFLFEYFSETQRNKGNFPGRFSGRQFSNSRSEMNVSTLELGDSALYLCASSRDSASYNEQFFGPGTRLTVL.